Included here is one T cell receptor (beta chain) sequence, with context. As handled by the study authors: Quantification of nucleated cells was approximated via reference gene primer amplification. TCRdb keeps only in-frame clones here, not all; method: immunoSEQ multiplex PCR. The DNA gave D and trimming, while V, J and clone size come from that table. The sample lists some 200,000 clones; under 95% were seen once. The data derive from a study of blood T cell repertoires in COVID-19. Per germline, CDR1 MDHEN and CDR2 SYDVKM. CDR3 length: 16 residues. V dropped 5 bases and J dropped 5 bases, with 22 bases sitting between them.

The specimen was peripheral blood. The rearrangement uses TRBV28 and TRBJ2-7; D possibly corresponds to TRBD2 (6 bases). This TCR came from a young man with acute or convalescent COVID-19. The DNA of the CDR3 is TGTGCCAGCAGTCTACTAACGGCTAGCGAAGTCCACGAGCAGTACTTC. This gives the protein CASSLLTASEVHEQYF.